This TCR beta chain was retrieved from a study of blood T cell repertoires in COVID-19. On the study more broadly: COVID-19 samples, acute and convalescent, were from the United States, Italy and Spain. From T cells, B-cell-depleted T cells, or PBMCs came the material, which was cDNA or gDNA.

V shed 5 bases and J shed 4 bases, with 13 bases lying between them. The CDR3 length is 14 residues. Germline lookup yields CDR1 SGHTA and CDR2 FQGTGA. Authors' analysis steps: Reference gene primers were amplified, and this amplification served to estimate nucleated cell counts. Assay: immunoSEQ multiplex PCR; the TCRdb copy retains only in-frame clones and omits some. V, J and clone size derive from that table, while D and trimming were established from the DNA sequence. The sample consists of under 250,000 clones, almost 85% of them appearing once. Categorization into cohorts depended on clinical history that participants reported.

This TCR came from a woman aged 45-59 years with acute COVID-19. The sequenced sample consisted of PBMCs or T cells enriched from blood (not recorded which). The chain employs TRBV7-3 and TRBJ2-3; TRBD1 is a possible D gene (6 bases). The DNA of the CDR3 is TGTGCCAGCAGCCAGGACAGTATATCAGATACGCAGTATTTT. Its protein product is CASSQDSISDTQYF.